This TCR beta chain was identified in a study of T cell changes during pregnancy in multiple sclerosis. Trimming left V 0 bases short and J 5 bases short, with 16 bases between. This CDR3 comprises 15 residues. Germline V lookup: CDR1 SQVTM, CDR2 ANQGSEA. Assay: immunoSEQ multiplex PCR; the TCRdb copy retains only in-frame clones and omits some. The sample contains over 35,000 clones, around 92% of which appear only once. This chain joins TRBV29-1 and TRBJ2-5; no clear D. Sequencing was carried out using peripheral blood. The TCR was taken from a female donor with multiple sclerosis, enrolled in a pregnancy study. This CDR3 reads CSVEDSEVRPETQYF. CDR3 coding DNA: TGCAGCGTTGAAGACTCGGAAGTCAGGCCCGAGACCCAGTACTTC.